These T cell receptor beta chains were read from a single sample in a study of response to subunit inactivated influenza vaccine. TCRdb passed the RT-PCR reads through MiXCR, listing each CDR3 protein once. The table records 530,000 or so distinct CDR3 sequences, about 11% of them present only once. This specimen consisted of PBMCs from blood, obtained on the day of vaccination. The receptors here all came from a man aged 45-65 years who received an inactivated influenza vaccine. CDR3s leave out the opening cysteine and the closing phenylalanine or tryptophan. The order of the fields is J gene, V gene, CDR3 protein.

TRBJ2-3 | TRBV28 | ASKPGLEYTDTQY
TRBJ2-7 | TRBV6-1 | ASTPLAGAQYEQY
TRBJ2-3 | TRBV5-1 | ASSVAVLSTDTQY
TRBJ2-5 | TRBV6-2/TRBV6-3 | ASSYTGGPQETQY
TRBJ2-3 | TRBV7-9 | ASSLGQGDTDTQY
TRBJ2-3 | TRBV28 | ASSGLSEAEGQY
TRBJ2-5 | TRBV5-6 | ASSFGAGLETQY
TRBJ2-1 | TRBV4-2 | ASSQAFVAGYNEQF
TRBJ2-7 | TRBV5-4 | ASSLLTGGLEQY
TRBJ2-2 | TRBV5-1 | ASSPVTTNTGELF
TRBJ1-5 | TRBV19 | ASRLTTGLHQPQH
TRBJ2-1 | TRBV29-1 | SVEARDSLYNEQF
TRBJ1-1 | TRBV6-6 | ASSYEGPEAF
TRBJ2-7 | TRBV28 | ASKQGIDEQY
TRBJ2-5 | TRBV7-2 | ASSLAGLADRSGETQY
TRBJ2-2 | TRBV7-2 | ASSSGQTGELF
TRBJ2-7 | TRBV4-3 | ASSQDIGFPYEQY
TRBJ2-5 | TRBV12-3/TRBV12-4 | ASSRAIQETQY
TRBJ2-1 | TRBV4-2 | ASSQDDGNYNEQF
TRBJ1-2 | TRBV28 | ASSSAGGYGYT
TRBJ2-1 | TRBV12-3/TRBV12-4 | ASSLSTLLAGRAEEQF
TRBJ1-6 | TRBV7-2 | ASSLRSSYNSPLH
TRBJ2-7 | TRBV9 | ASSVGVASSEQY
TRBJ1-1 | TRBV15 | ATSLTAANTEAF
TRBJ1-1 | TRBV7-9 | ASSLGQGAAEAF
TRBJ1-5 | TRBV12-3/TRBV12-4 | ASRGQTNQPQH
TRBJ2-6 | TRBV4-3 | ASSQSASGANVLT
TRBJ1-4 | TRBV12-3/TRBV12-4 | ASSSDRNNEKLF
TRBJ2-4 | TRBV5-5 | ASSFTAGGGKNIQY
TRBJ2-1 | TRBV3-1 | ASSHRGLTSRYNEQF
TRBJ2-1 | TRBV12-3/TRBV12-4 | ASSLVFRQHRYNEQF